Listed below are T cell receptor beta chains from one sample, sequenced in a study of blood T cell repertoires in COVID-19. Repertoires were generated with immunoSEQ multiplex PCR, while TCRdb's copy carries only in-frame clones and drops some. The sample has 300,000 to 400,000 clones, more than 75% seen once. The sequenced sample consisted of PBMCs or T cells enriched from blood (not recorded which). All receptors derive from a woman in her twenties or thirties who had recovered from COVID-19. The CDR3 runs from the conserved cysteine through the conserved F or W. A D gene is named only where the DNA matches it firmly.

J	D	V	DNA	CDR3
TRBJ1-3	TRBD1	TRBV13	TGTGCCAGCAGCCGGACAGGCTCTGGAAACACCATATATTTT	CASSRTGSGNTIYF
TRBJ1-6	TRBD1	TRBV19	TGTGCCAGTAGTGATTCGACAGGGGACGCAAATCAATCACCCCTCCACTTT	CASSDSTGDANQSPLHF
TRBJ1-2	TRBD1	TRBV5-1	TGCGCCAGCAGCCGTGGGACAGGGGCGAGCTATGGCTACACCTTC	CASSRGTGASYGYTF
TRBJ1-4	TRBD1	TRBV18	TGTGCCAGCTCACCAATCAGGACAGGGCCTACAACTAATGAAAAACTGTTTTTT	CASSPIRTGPTTNEKLFF
TRBJ2-3	TRBD1	TRBV9	TGTGCCAGCAGCGGGACAGGGGGCGTGACAGATACGCAGTATTTT	CASSGTGGVTDTQYF
TRBJ1-1	NA	TRBV19	TGTGCCAGTAGTAGGTCTTGGGGCATGAACACTGAAGCTTTCTTT	CASSRSWGMNTEAFF
TRBJ1-4	TRBD1	TRBV2	TGTGCCAGCAGCGGCGGGACAGGGGGGAATGAAAAACTGTTTTTT	CASSGGTGGNEKLFF
TRBJ1-2	NA	TRBV2	TGTGCCAGCAGTCAATATGGCTACACCTTC	CASSQYGYTF
TRBJ1-1	NA	TRBV27	TGTGCCAGCAGTTACATCAGGGGCGCTCTCACTGAAGCTTTCTTT	CASSYIRGALTEAFF
TRBJ1-1	TRBD1	TRBV18	TGTGCCAGCTCACCACTTGGGGACAGGGGCCCCATCGGTACTGAAGCTTTCTTT	CASSPLGDRGPIGTEAFF
TRBJ1-4	NA	TRBV5-6	TGTGCCAGCAGCCCTAAGATCCGAACTAATGAAAAACTGTTTTTT	CASSPKIRTNEKLFF
TRBJ2-2	NA	TRBV27	TGTGCCAGCAGTTTGAGGGTGGGGGAGCTGTTTTTT	CASSLRVGELFF
TRBJ2-3	NA	TRBV7-8	TGTGCCAGCAGCTCCAGGGAGGGGGCAGATACGCAGTATTTT	CASSSREGADTQYF